These 16 T cell receptor beta chains were sequenced from one sample in a study of blood T cell repertoires in COVID-19. Only in-frame clones appear in the TCRdb table, and some are missing; sequencing was by immunoSEQ multiplex PCR. The sample holds some 530,000 clones, roughly 88% seen once. The sample taken for sequencing was peripheral blood. These receptors all come from a human donor in a cohort sampled during active COVID-19.

The CDR3 is CASSLYQGNSNQPQHF. The CDR3 DNA reads as TGTGCCAGCAGCTTATACCAGGGAAATAGCAATCAGCCCCAGCATTTT. The V gene is TRBV7-9, the J gene TRBJ1-5, with D tentatively TRBD1 (5 bases). The CDR3 contains 16 residues. Trimming removed 2 bases from V and 0 bases from J, with 11 bases in between. CDR1 and CDR2 (germline): SEHNR, FQNEAQ (reference sequence). Complete variable domain (other parts from reference TRBV7-9 and TRBJ1-5): DTGVSQNPRHKITKRGQNVTFRCDPISEHNRLYWYRQTLGQGPEFLTYFQNEAQLEKSRLLSDRFSAERPKGSFSTLEIQRTEQGDSAMYLCASSLYQGNSNQPQHFGDGTRLSIL.

The J gene is TRBJ1-1, the V gene TRBV5-6; D is ambiguous. V shed 2 bases and J shed 6 bases, with 17 bases lying between them. CDR3 length: 15 residues. Germline assignment: CDR1 SGHDT and CDR2 YYEEEE. The CDR3 loop is CASSFRRLATPEAFF. The CDR3 DNA follows: TGTGCCAGCAGCTTTCGGAGGCTGGCGACCCCTGAAGCTTTCTTT.

The J gene is TRBJ1-4, the V gene TRBV10-3; D possibly corresponds to TRBD1 (6 bases). Germline V gene sequence: CDR1 ENHRY, CDR2 SYGVKD. The length of the CDR3 is 14 residues. V was pared by 5 bases and J by 4 bases, with 11 bases between. CDR3 amino acids: CAISPTGYNEKLFF. The CDR3 DNA reads TGTGCCATCAGTCCGACAGGTTATAATGAAAAACTGTTTTTT.

V usage is TRBV7-2 and J usage is TRBJ1-5; no definite D call. With 5 bases removed from V and 6 bases from J, the gap between germline ends came to 8 bases. The CDR3 length is 12 residues. Germline CDR1 reads SGHTA; CDR2 reads FQGNSA. CDR3 amino acids: CASSPSGQPQHF. CDR3 nucleotide sequence: TGTGCCAGCAGCCCCTCGGGTCAGCCCCAGCATTTT.

The chain employs TRBV5-1 and TRBJ1-6, with D unresolved. From germline, CDR1 is SGHRS and CDR2 YFSETQ. V gave up 6 bases and J gave up 0 bases, with 4 bases separating them. The CDR3 loop spans 13 amino acids. The DNA of the CDR3 is TGCGCCAGCACCAGCTCCTATAATTCACCCCTCCACTTT. It yields the protein CASTSSYNSPLHF. Looking up the rest from reference TRBV5-1 and TRBJ1-6 gives the full variable domain: KAGVTQTPRYLIKTRGQQVTLSCSPISGHRSVSWYQQTPGQGLQFLFEYFSETQRNKGNFPGRFSGRQFSNSRSEMNVSTLELGDSALYLCASTSSYNSPLHFGNGTRLTVT.

This clone came up once. The chain is built from TRBV24-1 and TRBJ1-2; D uncertain. The germline CDR1 and CDR2 sequences are KGHDR and SFDVKD. CDR3 length equals 11 residues. Trimming took off 9 bases at V and 5 bases at J, with 9 bases between the two ends. The CDR3 coding sequence is TGTGCCACCGGAGGTAGGTATGGCTACACCTTC. It translates to CATGGRYGYTF.

The chain couples TRBV6-2 or TRBV6-3 to TRBJ2-1, with D maybe TRBD1 (6 bases). The CDR3 spans 16 residues. Germline V CDR1 and CDR2: MNHEY, SVGEGT. V shed 4 bases and J shed 0 bases, with 13 bases lying between them. DNA of the CDR3: TGTGCCAGCAGTTCCCGACAGGCGAGCTCCTACAATGAGCAGTTCTTC. The encoded protein is CASSSRQASSYNEQFF.

The chain recombines TRBV30 with TRBJ1-4; 8 bases fit TRBD1. There are 14 residues in the CDR3. The germline gives CDR1 GTSNPN, CDR2 SVGIG (reference sequence). V lost 7 bases, J lost 8 bases, and 12 bases stayed unmatched. CDR3 region: CALGTGGVGEKLFF. CDR3 coding DNA: TGTGCCTTGGGAACAGGGGGAGTAGGGGAAAAACTGTTTTTT.

The chain has TRBV27 and TRBJ1-6; 8 bases line up with TRBD1. Germline values: CDR1 MNHEY, CDR2 SMNVEV (reference sequence). The CDR3 length is 14 residues. The V gene end was trimmed by 3 bases and the J gene end by 7 bases; junction bases not matched to a gene: 2. The CDR3 loop is CASSLGQENSPLHF. The CDR3 DNA follows: TGTGCCAGCAGTTTGGGACAGGAAAATTCACCCCTCCACTTT.

This clone was picked up one time. The chain carries TRBV19 and TRBJ1-3, with D possibly TRBD1 on 5 matching bases. Germline V gene lookup returns CDR1 LNHDA and CDR2 SQIVND (reference sequence). Trimming stripped 8 bases from V and 1 base from J, with 12 bases between. The CDR3 contains 14 residues. This CDR3 reads CASGGAPSGNTIYF. Here the CDR3 DNA reads TGTGCCAGTGGTGGGGCTCCATCTGGAAACACCATATATTTT.

The rearrangement links TRBV10-3 to TRBJ2-2; D is perhaps TRBD1 (6 bases). The V gene's germline CDR1 is ENHRY and CDR2 SYGVKD. The CDR3 spans 16 residues. Trimming took 4 bases from V and 0 from J, leaving 12 bases between them. CDR3: CAISAGQTSNTGELFF. The CDR3 coding sequence is TGTGCCATCAGTGCAGGACAGACATCGAACACCGGGGAGCTGTTTTTT.

V usage is TRBV29-1 and J usage is TRBJ1-4; D is uncertain. V gave up 8 bases and J gave up 7 bases, with 11 bases separating them. Germline-derived CDR1 and CDR2 are SQVTM and ANQGSEA. The CDR3 loop spans 11 amino acids. CDR3 amino acids: CSTAQREKLFF. CDR3 DNA: TGCAGCACCGCTCAGCGTGAAAAACTGTTTTTT.

The chain is built from TRBV28 and TRBJ2-7; 8 bases match TRBD1. J lost 7 bases, V lost 5 bases, and 16 bases had no gene match. CDR3 length: 16 residues. Germline assignment: CDR1 MDHEN and CDR2 SYDVKM. Written as DNA, the CDR3 is TGTGCCAGCAGTCATTCCCCCGGGACAGGACCCTTTGAGCAGTACTTC. Its protein product is CASSHSPGTGPFEQYF.

The chain employs TRBV9 and TRBJ1-2; D gene ambiguous. Germline CDR1 reads SGDLS; CDR2 reads YYNGEE. This CDR3 region has 14 residues. The V end was cut by 0 bases, the J end by 4 bases, with 10 bases between. The CDR3 region has the DNA TGTGCCAGCAGCGTAGGACGCGGGGTCTATGGCTACACCTTC. This codes for CASSVGRGVYGYTF.

V usage is TRBV13 and J usage is TRBJ2-6, with TRBD1 as a possible D gene (6 bases). The CDR3 runs 18 residues. Trimming removed 0 bases from V and 4 bases from J, with 16 bases in between. CDR1 and CDR2 from the germline V gene are PRHDT and FYEKMQ (reference sequence). The CDR3 sequence: CASSLGRPGVAGANVLTF. The CDR3 DNA follows: TGTGCCAGCAGCTTAGGGAGGCCAGGGGTAGCCGGGGCCAACGTCCTGACTTTC.

This chain joins TRBV6-5 and TRBJ2-3, with 12 bases fitting TRBD2. V shed 5 bases, J shed 4 bases, and the junction held 4 bases outside the gene matches. The CDR3 totals 15 residues. Germline values: CDR1 MNHEY, CDR2 SVGAGI. CDR3 loop: CASSPTSGRPDTQYF. DNA of the CDR3: TGTGCCAGCAGTCCGACTAGCGGGAGACCAGATACGCAGTATTTT.